This T cell receptor (beta chain) was captured in a study of cytomegalovirus exposure and HLA in healthy donors (dated by TCRdb to the late 2010s). Broadly, across the study: In an earlier analysis of fewer than 750 of the donors, 276 Gb of sequence data and 117 million unique TCR beta sequences from 150 million to 200 million T cells were reported. An early release covering 500 to 750 HLA-typed donors comprised approximately 300 gigabases of sequencing data and 85 million to 100 million unique TCR sequences. Among the approximately 420 genotyped donors, approximately 81% belonged to the genetic ancestry cluster associated with self-reported Caucasian donors. The study was designed to test whether signatures of past pathogen exposure could be identified by cataloging public T cell receptors. The study used immunosequencing to profile the T cell repertoires of 670 or so subjects and linked those repertoires to cytomegalovirus serostatus. A separate validation cohort of approximately 120 different subjects was used in addition to the 666-subject first cohort. To predict cytomegalovirus infection status, the study brought together high-throughput TCR immunosequencing, statistical association of individual TCRs with disease status, and machine learning. A later analysis re-analyzed previously published TCR beta repertoires from roughly 690 donors and added high-resolution HLA genotyping to study TCR occurrence patterns. The later analysis used no new phenotypic data to find candidate immune exposures, relying instead on TCR beta sequences and their occurrence across donors. To decide whether each TCR beta V gene segment behaved as functional or pseudogenic, an earlier analysis of 587 of the donors relied on high-throughput TCR beta sequencing. Donor age, sex, ethnicity and CMV serostatus were compiled together with the repertoire data. Genome-wide SNP genotypes for about 65% of the 666 donors were used in a later genetic analysis, which treated that subset as a discovery cohort. Every repertoire in the discovery cohort had been generated on one and the same sequencing platform. HLA typing covered class I and class II loci at four-digit resolution. The number of donors typed differed by locus, with roughly 629-640 for A, B, C, DRB1 and DQB1, around 520 for DQA1, 600 to 610 for DPA1, and some 450 for DPB1. Roughly five DR-DQ haplotypes were treated as single units for association and clustering because of strong linkage in the cohort. Across 398 genotyped donors of the cohort, an average of about 200,000 unique TCR beta nucleotide sequences per donor were sequenced, and 15% to 20% of those sequences were non-productive. On the study overall, not on this receptor specifically: Because some donors lacked HLA typing at each locus, the association tests relied only on the typed subset. Only TCR beta chains were sequenced in this cohort, and the absence of alpha or paired-chain data limited detectable features. While some public TCRs were present in many individuals, most TCR sequences turned up only very rarely across donors. Immune exposure information for the cohort was limited to CMV serostatus. According to a later analysis, parvovirus B19, influenza, CMV and Epstein-Barr virus appeared linked to several top co-occurrence clusters. In a later analysis, the rate of TCR association differed among HLA loci, with DRB1 alleles having the most associated TCRs and HLA-C alleles having the fewest. A group of highly shared sequence variants was considered likely to be a technical artifact of the sequencing pipeline. Because counts were too low, approximately 15 rarely observed V segments, including chromosome 9 orphons, were excluded from the earlier analysis of 587 of the donors. Because the 87-base-pair reads could not distinguish some IMGT-functional V segments, including TRBV6-2 and TRBV6-3, those segments were excluded. In a later analysis, HLA-associated TCR beta chains were found to be more clonally expanded and to have lower generation probabilities than equally common non-associated chains. The authors suggested that the approach could potentially be extended to other disease states and immunological phenotypes. A later analysis found that most CMV-associated TCR beta chains appeared HLA-restricted, with HLA associations seemingly driven largely by CMV exposure. In a later analysis, around 17,000 TCR beta sequences were associated with specific HLA alleles at a false discovery rate of 0.05. A further reported finding was that TCR beta sequences accurately predicted the HLA-A and HLA-B alleles for most subjects in the first cohort. A later genetic analysis reported fewer N-insertions in productive TCRs among donors in an Asian-associated ancestry cluster than the roughly 720-donor mean. Broadly in line with IMGT annotations, most TCR beta V segments showed up in productive rearrangements about 87% or about 30% of the time in an earlier analysis of some 590 of the donors. Linkage disequilibrium might explain the correlated functional status among segregating V segments, but an unknown experimental factor could not be excluded. An association between a missense DCLRE1C variant and V-gene and J-gene trimming of TCR beta chains was found in a later genetic analysis and replicated in an independent cohort. The classifier was reported to diagnose cytomegalovirus status with high specificity and sensitivity in both the original and validation cohorts. In vitro tests confirmed that a few of the cytomegalovirus-associated TCR beta chains recognize cytomegalovirus antigens. Strong co-occurrence of HLA alleles, especially DR and DQ, made assigning TCR associations to individual alleles difficult. A total of roughly 160 TCR beta chains were listed by the study as associated with cytomegalovirus. The presence/absence analyses assumed that sequencing depth was roughly uniform across donors, and that assumption may not be true.

The cohort consisted of 650 to 850 healthy bone marrow donors. All cohort members were sampled while nominally healthy, although unrecorded immune exposures were likely present. The donor tested CMV seropositive and was one of the 289 seropositive cohort members. A peripheral blood sample was collected from each donor, and TCR beta sequencing was performed on peripheral blood mononuclear cells. The Qiagen DNeasy Blood Extraction Kit was used to extract genomic DNA from the blood cell samples. Reading the germline V gene (reference sequence) gives CDR1 WNHNN and CDR2 SYGVQD. The CDR3 has 14 amino acids, counting the end cysteine and phenylalanine. The sequence is cut down to CDR3 DNA, 42 bases in frame from base 1. The junction shows trimming of 5 bases on V and 0 bases on J, and the gene matches do not reach 2 bases of it. The library came from the immunoSEQ multiplex PCR assay. The multiplex PCR relied on a mix of 60 forward primers for TCR Vbeta segments and 13 reverse primers for TCR Jbeta segments. The CDR3 region of rearranged TCR beta genes was amplified from genomic DNA with a multiplex PCR assay. The amplified TCR beta libraries were sequenced on the Illumina HiSeq System as 87-base-pair reads. As for the original processing: A later analysis tallied tens of millions of unique TCR beta chains across the 666 repertoires, and 10 million to 11 million of those chains were shared by two or more donors. Raw reads were error-corrected and collapsed into unique sequences with a nearest-neighbor algorithm that merged closely related sequences to remove PCR and sequencing errors. V, D and J gene segments were assigned by aligning CDR3 sequences to IMGT reference sequences. For a sequence to be retained, at least a six-nucleotide match to both a V gene segment and a J gene segment was required. Rearrangements were called productive when the CDR3 lacked stop codons and stayed in frame with V and J; all others were non-productive. Following IMGT convention, CDR3 was defined as the stretch from the second conserved V-encoded cysteine to the conserved J-encoded phenylalanine. In an earlier analysis of around 570 of the donors, sequences lacking an unambiguous match to a single V gene segment were excluded. In an earlier analysis of approximately 590 of the donors, V segments were called functional above 56.7% productive rearrangements and were called segregating when the between-donor standard deviation exceeded 5%. A statistical classification framework was built to diagnose cytomegalovirus status from the catalog of TCR beta chain sequences. V and J gene assignment, in a later analysis, came from comparing TCR nucleotide sequences with IMGT/GENE-DB human TR gene sequences. In a later analysis, CDR3 sequences and most-parsimonious VDJ recombination scenarios were assigned using the TCRdist pipeline. A later analysis defined each TCR beta chain by its CDR3 amino acid sequence plus V-gene family, and excluded reads lacking a unique V-gene family. In a later analysis, several hundred highly shared, low-generation-probability nucleotide sequences were removed to address suspected cross-contamination and a sequencing artifact. For each public chain, a later analysis derived a clonal expansion index from normalized ranks of inferred template counts within each repertoire. In a later analysis, generation probabilities were computed with a VDJ recombination model fitted to out-of-frame rearrangements, and the resulting probabilities were checked against IGoR. Hypergeometric tests were used in a later analysis to score TCR-TCR, TCR-HLA and TCR-CMV co-occurrence, with a repertoire-size bias correction applied to the TCR pairs. False discovery rates were estimated in a later analysis by permuting HLA or CMV assignments 20 times. In a later analysis, co-occurring TCRs were grouped using DBSCAN, and TCRdist sequence similarity was added for clustering within HLA-allele-positive subsets. Repertoires with fewer than 30,000 or more than 120,000 public chains were left out of co-occurrence clustering, as were about five repertoires with anomalous nucleotide sharing. TCRdb mirrors the immuneACCESS table, restricted to in-frame sequences. Some clones are absent from its copies; in checked studies, under half trace to an unresolved V gene, and the reason for the others is unknown. The V and J calls and clone size come from that table; D and trimming were worked out from the DNA. The sample table shows around 90,000 clones, and around three fifths are seen once. The ten largest clones take up 5.9% of the sample.

About this clone itself: Its cognate antigen has yet to be identified. No quality values exist for individual bases; no much larger clone is one base distant.

Recombination joined TRBV10-1 with TRBJ2-7; 9 central bases correspond to TRBD1. The material sequenced was PBMCs. The TCR originated in a boy under 18 in good health and CMV-seropositive. Here the CDR3 is given as CASSRTGDSYEQYF. The bases read TGCGCCAGCAGTCGGACAGGGGACTCCTACGAGCAGTACTTC.